This T cell receptor beta chain was found in a study of CD8 T cells in Susac syndrome. Reverse transcription of roughly 0.45 to 1 ug RNA was carried out with random hexamers. Amplification of TCR beta CDR3 spanned 54 Vbeta and 13 Jbeta via immunoSEQ multiplex PCR. TCRdb redid the calling of the immunoSEQ multiplex PCR reads with MiXCR, one entry per CDR3 protein. The sample holds some 250,000 distinct CDR3 sequences, about 95% seen once. In germline, CDR1 is SNHLY, CDR2 FYNNEI. The CDR3 contains 13 residues. Between the trimmed V and J ends, which lost 6 bases and 3 bases, there was a span of 9 bases.

The clonotype comes from a human donor with Susac syndrome. The chain combines TRBV2 with TRBJ1-5; D not resolved. The material sequenced was CD4+ T cells from PBMCs. The CDR3 is CASSVLDNQPQHF. The CDR3 DNA reads as TGTGCCAGCAGCGTCCTGGACAATCAGCCCCAGCATTTT.